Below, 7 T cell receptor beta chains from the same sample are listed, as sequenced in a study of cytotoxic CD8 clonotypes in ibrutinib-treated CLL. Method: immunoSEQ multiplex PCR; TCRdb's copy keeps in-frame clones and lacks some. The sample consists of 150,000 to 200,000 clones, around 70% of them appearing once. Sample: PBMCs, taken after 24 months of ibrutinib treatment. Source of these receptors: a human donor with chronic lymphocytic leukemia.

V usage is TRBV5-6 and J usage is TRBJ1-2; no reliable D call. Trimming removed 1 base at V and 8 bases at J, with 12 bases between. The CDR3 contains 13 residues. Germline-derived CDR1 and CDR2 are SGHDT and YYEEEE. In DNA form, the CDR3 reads TGTGCCAGCAGCTTGTCTGGGGAATTAGGCTACACCTTC. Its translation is CASSLSGELGYTF.

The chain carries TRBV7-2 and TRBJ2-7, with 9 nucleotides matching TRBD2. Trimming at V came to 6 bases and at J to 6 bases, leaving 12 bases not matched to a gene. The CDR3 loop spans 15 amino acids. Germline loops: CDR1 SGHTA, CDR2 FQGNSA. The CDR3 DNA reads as TGTGCCAGCAGAAGAAATAGCGGGAGTATCGGCGAGCAGTACTTC. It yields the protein CASRRNSGSIGEQYF.

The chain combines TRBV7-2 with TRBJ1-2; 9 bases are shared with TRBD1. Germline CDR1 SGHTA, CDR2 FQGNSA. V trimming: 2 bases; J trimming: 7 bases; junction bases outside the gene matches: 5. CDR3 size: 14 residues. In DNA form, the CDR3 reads TGTGCCAGCAGCTTATGGGACAGGGCGAGTGGCTACACCTTC. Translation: CASSLWDRASGYTF.

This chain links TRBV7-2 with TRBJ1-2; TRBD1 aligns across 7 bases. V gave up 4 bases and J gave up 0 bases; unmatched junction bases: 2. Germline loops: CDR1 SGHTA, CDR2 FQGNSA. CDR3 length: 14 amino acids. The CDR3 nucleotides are TGTGCCAGCAGCTCGGACAGGACTAACTATGGCTACACCTTC. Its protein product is CASSSDRTNYGYTF.

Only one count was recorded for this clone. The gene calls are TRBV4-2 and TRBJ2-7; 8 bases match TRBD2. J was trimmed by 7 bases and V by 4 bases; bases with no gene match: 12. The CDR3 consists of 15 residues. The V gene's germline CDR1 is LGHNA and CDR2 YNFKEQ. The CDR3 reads CASSPAGLGNSEQYF. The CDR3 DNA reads TGTGCCAGCAGCCCCGCGGGACTAGGAAATTCGGAGCAGTACTTC.

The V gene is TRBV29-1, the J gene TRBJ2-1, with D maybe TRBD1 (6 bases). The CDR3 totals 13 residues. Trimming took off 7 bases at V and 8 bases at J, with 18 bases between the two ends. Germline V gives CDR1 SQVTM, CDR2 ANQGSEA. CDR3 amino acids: CSARGGVVDEQFF. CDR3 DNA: TGCAGCGCTAGAGGGGGTGTTGTCGATGAGCAGTTCTTC.

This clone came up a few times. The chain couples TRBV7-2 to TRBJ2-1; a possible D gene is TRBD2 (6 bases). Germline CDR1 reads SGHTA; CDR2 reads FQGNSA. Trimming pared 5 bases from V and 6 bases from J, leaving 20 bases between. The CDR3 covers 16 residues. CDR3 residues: CASSPRGTELGNEQFF. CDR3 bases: TGTGCCAGCAGCCCAAGAGGGACTGAGTTAGGCAATGAGCAGTTCTTC.